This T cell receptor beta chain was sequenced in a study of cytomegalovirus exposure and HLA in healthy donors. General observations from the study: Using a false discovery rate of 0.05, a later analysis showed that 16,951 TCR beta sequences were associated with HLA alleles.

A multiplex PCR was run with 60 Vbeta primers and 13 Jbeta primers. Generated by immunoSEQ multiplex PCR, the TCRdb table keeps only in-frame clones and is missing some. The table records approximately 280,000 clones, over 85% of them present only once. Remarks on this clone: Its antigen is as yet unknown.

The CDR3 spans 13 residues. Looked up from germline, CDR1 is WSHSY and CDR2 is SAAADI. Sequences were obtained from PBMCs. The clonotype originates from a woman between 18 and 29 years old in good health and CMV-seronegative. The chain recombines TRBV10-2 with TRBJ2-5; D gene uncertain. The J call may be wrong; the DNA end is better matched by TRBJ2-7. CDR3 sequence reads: CASSESVIYEQYF. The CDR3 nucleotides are TGCGCCAGCAGTGAGTCAGTAATTTACGAGCAGTACTTC.